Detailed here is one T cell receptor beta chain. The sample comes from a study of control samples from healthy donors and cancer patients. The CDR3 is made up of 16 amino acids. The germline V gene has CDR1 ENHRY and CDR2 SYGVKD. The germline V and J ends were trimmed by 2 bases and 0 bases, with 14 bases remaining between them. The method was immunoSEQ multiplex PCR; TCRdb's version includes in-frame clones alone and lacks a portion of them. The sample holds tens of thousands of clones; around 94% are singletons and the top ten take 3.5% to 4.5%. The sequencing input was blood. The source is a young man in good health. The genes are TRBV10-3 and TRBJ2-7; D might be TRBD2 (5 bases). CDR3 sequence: CAISEQGSENSYEQYF. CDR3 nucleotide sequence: TGTGCCATCAGTGAGCAAGGTAGCGAAAACTCCTACGAGCAGTACTTC.